Sequencing of this TCR beta chain was carried out in a study of T cell responses to AZD1222 COVID-19 vaccine. Notes on the study in general: Within unmutated variant regions lay the reported targets of nearly half of spike-specific TCRs. Females made up more of the donors, who were largely white British, and clonal diversity may have come out too low. Vaccine-associated CD4 TCRs ranged over spike, dominating at 160-218 and 743-854.

The CDR3 is 16 residues long. In germline, CDR1 is SGHTA, CDR2 FQGTGA. The V segment lost 1 base and the J segment 8 bases; nucleotides outside the gene matches: 10. As regards this clone: The antigen is unknown.

The protocol was immunoSEQ multiplex PCR, while the TCRdb copy is restricted to in-frame clones and leaves out a portion. The top ten clones hold roughly 3% of a sample with some 130,000 clones, around 90% of them seen once. The material sequenced was peripheral blood, taken on day 0 of AZD1222 vaccination. The chain uses TRBV7-3 and TRBJ2-1; 8 nucleotides line up with TRBD2. This clonotype originated in an adult in good health. The CDR3 loop reads CASSLNSGTSVDEQFF. In DNA, the CDR3 is TGTGCCAGCAGCTTAAACTCCGGGACTAGTGTCGATGAGCAGTTCTTC.